This TCR beta chain appears in the sequencing data of a study of spatial heterogeneity in lung cancer (dated by TCRdb to between 2018 and 2020). Regarding the research as a whole: More beta-chain than alpha-chain transcripts were consistently detected, likely reflecting higher beta-chain transcript abundance. In the raw uncorrected reads, each unique combination of TCR and UMI appeared on average more than ten times. In non-small cell lung cancer, the study made a quantitative comparison of TCR alpha and beta repertoires among multiple tumor regions, matched nontumor lung and blood. The study linked features of the TCR repertoire to counts of nonsynonymous mutations, which were determined by whole-exome sequencing of tumor tissue. At surgery, 200 or so tumor regions, 63 to 70 matched nontumor lung samples and 50 to 60 PBMC samples were TCR-sequenced for both alpha and beta chains.

The paper as a whole reports these results and caveats: Confirming at a functional level the hypothesis that regional TCRs recognize regional mutations was considered to require additional single-cell paired TCR alpha and beta sequencing.

Sequences DFQATT (CDR1) and SNEGSKA (CDR2) are obtained from the germline V gene (reference sequence). Trimming leaves V shorter by 6 bases and J shorter by 7 bases, with the junction holding 13 bases beyond the gene matches. From cysteine to phenylalanine, the CDR3 is 15 amino acids long. The DNA shown is the 45-base CDR3, in frame from base 1. The library relied on 5' RACE. Instrument used: NextSeq 500. In the TCR library protocol, a unique molecular identifier was attached to each TCR cDNA molecule so that PCR and sequencing errors could be corrected. As for the authors' bioinformatics: TCR identification, UMI-based error correction and CDR3 extraction were performed with Decombinator tools. TCRs above a frequency of 2 per 1,000, corresponding to the top 1% of the tumor frequency distribution, were defined as expanded. Rényi diversity was computed with the R vegan package after subsampling each repertoire 100 times to 5,000 TCRs. CDR3 similarity networks were built from amino acid triplet string-kernel similarity, connecting CDR3s with pairwise similarity above 0.82. Through fastp at Q25 and MiXCR, TCRdb rebuilt clones from the public reads, retaining in-frame beta chains. Duplicate CDR3 protein sequences are folded into a single record with the most common DNA and genes. It is TCRdb's table, rather than the study itself, that gives the V and J calls and clone size. This sample lists about 39,000 distinct CDR3 sequences; just over 3% were detected once. About 37% of the sample goes to the ten largest clones.

The table lists this clonotype with many counts. Its specific antigen is unknown. No much larger clone is present one base from it, and per-base qualities are unavailable. The sample's time point label, decoded: sample taken at primary tumor resection. Samples were obtained from about 69 patients with early-stage, untreated non-small cell lung cancer from the lung TRACERx cohort. For TCR sequencing, whole RNA was extracted from tumor and nontumor lung tissue, or from cryopreserved PBMC samples, and no cell sorting was done. A patient was chosen for TCR sequencing only when enough RNA was available from at least two tumor regions. A lung pathologist reviewed the tumor and adjacent nontumor lung specimens before the specimens were selected.

The chain joins TRBV20-1 to TRBJ1-5; TRBD1 matches 9 bases in the middle. The sequencing here drew on normal lung tissue next to the tumor, taken at surgery. The receptor was isolated from a male donor with early-stage non-small cell lung cancer. Here the CDR3 is given as CSAMVWDRVRQPQHF. The DNA reads TGCAGTGCAATGGTCTGGGACAGGGTCCGACAGCCCCAGCATTTT.